This TCR beta chain was identified during a study of blood T cells in healthy people across ages. Across the study: About one barcoded beta molecule was captured per two T cells (by template switching). Study outcomes and limitations: Naive T cell percentage showed a strong correlation with TCR beta diversity. Conclusively comparing naive with antigen-experienced cells was impossible with unsorted PBMCs.

In germline, CDR1 is SQVTM, CDR2 ANQGSEA. The CDR3 contains 15 residues. V gave up 5 bases and J gave up 0 bases; unmatched junction bases: 10. Alongside a J-beta primer mix, a sample-barcoded 5' primer served in a second PCR lasting about 7 to 12 cycles. A single record per CDR3 protein comes from TCRdb applying MiXCR to the 5' RACE reads. The sample has hundreds of thousands of distinct CDR3 sequences, approximately 49% seen once; the top ten hold under 35%. Points on this clonotype: The antigen is unknown.

The sequenced sample consisted of blood. The rearrangement joins TRBV29-1 to TRBJ2-7, with 7 bases matching TRBD2. The sequence came from a woman aged 60-75 years in good health. CDR3 DNA sequence: TGCAGCGTTTCGGTTGGAGCGGGACTCTCCTACGAGCAGTACTTC. Translation: CSVSVGAGLSYEQYF.